These 2 T cell receptor beta chains came from one sample sequenced in a study of Tregs in tolerant kidney transplant recipients (dated by TCRdb to between 2018 and 2021). The time point label corresponds to: blood sample drawn before combined kidney and bone marrow transplant. The method behind the library was the immunoSEQ multiplex PCR assay. TCRdb limited this immuneACCESS table to in-frame rearrangements with V and J called. A share of clones is missing; checked studies link under half to unresolved V genes, and the rest is unexplained. In all, the sample holds about 15,000 clones, and 80% of those were seen once. 1.5% to 2% of the sample rests with the top ten. The input for sequencing was Tregs from blood, taken before the transplant. The source of these receptors is a human donor who received a combined kidney and bone marrow transplant.

This chain links TRBV11-3 with TRBJ2-3; D unclear. The CDR3 contains 13 residues. The V gene lost 6 bases and the J gene lost 1 base, with 8 bases spanning the gap. Germline V lookup: CDR1 SGHNT, CDR2 YENEEA. CDR3 coding DNA: TGTGCCAGCAGTCTAATCGGCACAGATACGCAGTATTTT. Translating it yields CASSLIGTDTQYF.

The J gene is TRBJ1-2, the V gene TRBV4-1, with 7 nucleotides matching TRBD1. This CDR3 region has 15 residues. V was clipped by 4 bases and J by 4 bases; unmatched bases: 9. The V gene's germline CDR1 is MGHRA and CDR2 YSYEKL. CDR3 loop: CASSLRQGLGYGYTF. The CDR3 DNA is TGCGCCAGCAGCCTGAGACAGGGTTTAGGCTATGGCTACACCTTC.